This T cell receptor (beta chain) was found in a study of cytomegalovirus exposure and HLA in healthy donors. Findings and caveats of the study: In a later analysis, TCR beta V- and J-gene trimming was associated with a missense DCLRE1C variant.

Turning to this clone: What it binds is not known.

Germline V gene lookup returns CDR1 SGDLS and CDR2 YYNGEE. This CDR3 spans 15 amino acids. The ends were cut back, 0 bases at V and 1 base at J, with 10 bases in the middle. The primer mix had 60 Vbeta and 13 Jbeta primers. TCRdb's table, derived via immunoSEQ multiplex PCR, lists solely in-frame clones and lacks some. Of 100,000 to 150,000 clones in the sample, roughly 78% were seen once. This TCR was sampled from a man in his forties in good health and CMV-seronegative. This chain uses TRBV9 with TRBJ1-1; weak D call: TRBD1 (5 bases). Sequencing was carried out using PBMCs. In DNA, the CDR3 is TGTGCCAGCAGCGTAGGTCCAGGGTCGAACACTGAAGCTTTCTTT. Protein sequence: CASSVGPGSNTEAFF.